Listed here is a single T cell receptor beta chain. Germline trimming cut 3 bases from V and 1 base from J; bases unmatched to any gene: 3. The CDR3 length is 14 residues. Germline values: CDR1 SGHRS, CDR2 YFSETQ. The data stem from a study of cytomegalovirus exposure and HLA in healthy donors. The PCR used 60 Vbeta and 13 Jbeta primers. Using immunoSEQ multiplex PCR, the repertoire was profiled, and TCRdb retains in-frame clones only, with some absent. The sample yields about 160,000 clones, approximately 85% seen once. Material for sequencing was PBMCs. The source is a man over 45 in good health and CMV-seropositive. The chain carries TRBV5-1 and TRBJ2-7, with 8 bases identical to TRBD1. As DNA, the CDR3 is TGCGCCAGCAGCTCCCAGGGGGCATCCTACGAGCAGTACTTC. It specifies CASSSQGASYEQYF.